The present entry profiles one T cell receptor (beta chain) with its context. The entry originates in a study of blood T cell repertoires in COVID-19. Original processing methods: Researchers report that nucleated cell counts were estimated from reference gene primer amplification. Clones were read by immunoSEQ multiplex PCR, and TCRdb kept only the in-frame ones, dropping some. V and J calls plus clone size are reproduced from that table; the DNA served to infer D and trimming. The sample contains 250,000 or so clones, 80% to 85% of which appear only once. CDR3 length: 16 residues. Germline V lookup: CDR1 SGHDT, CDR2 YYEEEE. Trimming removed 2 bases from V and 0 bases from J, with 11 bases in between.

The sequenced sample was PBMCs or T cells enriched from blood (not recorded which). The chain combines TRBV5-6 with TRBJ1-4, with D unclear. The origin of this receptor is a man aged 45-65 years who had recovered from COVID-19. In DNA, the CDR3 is TGTGCCAGCAGCTTTTTCAGTTTTGCAACTAATGAAAAACTGTTTTTT. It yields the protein CASSFFSFATNEKLFF.